The 8 T cell receptor beta chains reported below all come from one sample, sequenced in a study of tumor and adjacent non-tumor tissue in lung cancer. TCRbeta libraries were built with three rounds of nested PCR, modified from ARM-PCR. TCRdb passed the multiplex PCR reads through MiXCR, listing each CDR3 protein once. The table includes 90,000 to 100,000 distinct CDR3 sequences, about 80% detected once. RNA was extracted from bulk tissue without any cell sorting. More than 3 cm separated this lung sample from the edge of the tumor. Sequences were obtained from distant non-tumor lung tissue. These receptors all come from a man between 60 and 75 years old with small cell lung cancer.

To note about this clonotype: Germline is not matched at one junction end, which may reflect a read error. The chain recombines TRBV6-1 with TRBJ1-5, with a weak D call TRBD1 (5 bases). Germline CDR1 MNHNS, CDR2 SASEGT. CDR3 length: 15 residues. CDR3 loop: CVSSEVTTGGQPQHF. In nucleotides, the CDR3 is TGTGTCAGCAGTGAAGTGACCACGGGGGGTCAGCCCCAGCATTTT.

The chain links TRBV18 to TRBJ2-5; 7 nucleotides agree with TRBD1. The trim removed 2 bases at V and 4 bases at J, leaving 4 bases unmatched. Germline CDR1 reads KGHSH; CDR2 reads LQKENI. The CDR3 is made up of 14 amino acids. The CDR3 DNA sequence: TGTGCCAGCTCACCAATGACAGGGATAGAGACCCAGTACTTC. It translates to CASSPMTGIETQYF.

Turning to this clonotype: This may stem from a read error, because a much larger clone lies one nucleotide away. The chain has TRBV7-8 and TRBJ2-1, with D possibly TRBD2 on 6 matching bases. CDR1 and CDR2 from the germline V gene are SGHVS and FQNEAQ. This CDR3 is built from 18 residues. The CDR3 region is CASTLGANVGLFLNEQFF. For the CDR3, the DNA is TGTGCCAGCACCTTAGGGGCTAACGTGGGACTGTTCCTCAATGAGCAGTTCTTC.

Of note for this clonotype: A much larger clone differs by one base, so this may be a read error. The gene calls are TRBV5-1 and TRBJ2-1; 7 nucleotides line up with TRBD1. The CDR3 extends over 14 amino acids. Trimming took 6 bases from V and 6 from J; bases not matched to a gene: 9. Germline CDR1 SGHRS, CDR2 YFSETQ. In nucleotides, the CDR3 is TGCGCCAGCAACTTTGACAGGGTTGCCAATGAGCAGTTCTTC. This gives the protein CASNFDRVANEQFF.

As regards this clonotype: This clone may be a read error of a much larger clone one base away. J is TRBJ1-5 and V is TRBV20-1; weak D call: TRBD1 (6 bases). This CDR3 contains 12 residues. From germline, CDR1 is DFQATT and CDR2 SNEGSKA (reference sequence). CDR3 nucleotide sequence: TGCATTGCTAGGGCCGGGACACCCGCCCAGCATTTT. Translated, it gives CIARAGTPAQHF.

Remarks on this clonotype: Germline is not matched at one junction end, which may reflect a read error. The chain has TRBV6-1 and TRBJ2-3, with 7 nucleotides matching TRBD2. CDR3 length equals 17 residues. Germline V CDR1 and CDR2: MNHNS, SASEGT. The CDR3 spells CASSGRPGLPGSDTQYF. The CDR3 DNA reads as TGTGCCAGCAGTGGCCGACCGGGACTACCAGGTTCAGATACCCAGTATTTT.

Concerning this clonotype itself: The CDR3 end shows no conserved phenylalanine or tryptophan, and so a read error is likely. The gene calls are TRBV5-4 and TRBJ2-5, with D tentatively TRBD2 (5 bases). The CDR3 contains 14 residues. V gave up 0 bases and J gave up 5 bases, with 11 bases separating them. Per the germline V gene, CDR1 is SGHNT and CDR2 is YYREEE (reference sequence). This CDR3 reads CASSLVEGGETQYL. The CDR3 region has the DNA TGTGCCAGCAGCTTGGTTGAAGGAGGTGAGACCCAGTACTTA.

Note on this clonotype: At one boundary the junction diverges from the germline segment, which might be a read error. J is TRBJ1-5 and V is TRBV5-1, with 7 bases aligning to TRBD1. This CDR3 contains 18 residues. The germline V gene encodes CDR1 SGHRS and CDR2 YFSETQ. The CDR3 DNA is TGCGCCAGCAGTCAGACGACAGGGAGCCATGGGGGCAATCAGTCCCAGCATTTT. Translation: CASSQTTGSHGGNQSQHF.